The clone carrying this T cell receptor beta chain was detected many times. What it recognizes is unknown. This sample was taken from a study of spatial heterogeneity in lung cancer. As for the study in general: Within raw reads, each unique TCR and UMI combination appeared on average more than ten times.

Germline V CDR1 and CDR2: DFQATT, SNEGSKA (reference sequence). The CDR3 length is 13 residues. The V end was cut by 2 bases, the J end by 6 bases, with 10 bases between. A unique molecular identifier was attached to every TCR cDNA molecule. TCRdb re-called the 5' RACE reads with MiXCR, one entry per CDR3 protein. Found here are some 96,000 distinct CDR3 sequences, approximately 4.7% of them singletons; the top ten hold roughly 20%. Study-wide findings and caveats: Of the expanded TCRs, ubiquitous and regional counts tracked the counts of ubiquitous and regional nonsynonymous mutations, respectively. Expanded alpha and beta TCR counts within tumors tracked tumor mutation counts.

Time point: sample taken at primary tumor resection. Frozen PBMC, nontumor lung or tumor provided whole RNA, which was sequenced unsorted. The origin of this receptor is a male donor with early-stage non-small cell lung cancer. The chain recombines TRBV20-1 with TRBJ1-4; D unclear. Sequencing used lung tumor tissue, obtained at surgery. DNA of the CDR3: TGCAGTGCTAGAAGGCAGATCGATGAAAAACTGTTTTTT. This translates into CSARRQIDEKLFF.